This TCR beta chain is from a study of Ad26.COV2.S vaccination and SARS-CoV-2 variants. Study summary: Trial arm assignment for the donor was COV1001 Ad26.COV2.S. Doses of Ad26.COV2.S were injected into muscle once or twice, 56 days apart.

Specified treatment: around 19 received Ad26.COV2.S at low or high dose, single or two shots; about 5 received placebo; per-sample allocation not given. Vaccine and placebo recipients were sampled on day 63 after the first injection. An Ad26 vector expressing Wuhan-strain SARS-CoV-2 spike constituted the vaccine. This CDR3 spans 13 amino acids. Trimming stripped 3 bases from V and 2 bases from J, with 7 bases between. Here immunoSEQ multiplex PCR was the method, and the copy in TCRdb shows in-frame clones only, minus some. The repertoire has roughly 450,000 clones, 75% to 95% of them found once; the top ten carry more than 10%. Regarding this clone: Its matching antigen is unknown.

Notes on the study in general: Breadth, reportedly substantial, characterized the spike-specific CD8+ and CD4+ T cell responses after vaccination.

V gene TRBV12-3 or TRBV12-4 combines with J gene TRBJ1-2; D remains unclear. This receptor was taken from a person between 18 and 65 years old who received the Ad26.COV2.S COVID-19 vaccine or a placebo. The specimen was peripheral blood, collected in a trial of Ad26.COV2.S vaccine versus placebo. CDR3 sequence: CASSFIVNYGYTF. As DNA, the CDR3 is TGTGCCAGCAGTTTTATAGTCAACTATGGCTACACCTTC.